The 28 T cell receptor beta chains listed next were all sequenced from one sample in a study of blood T cell repertoires in COVID-19. Clones were read by immunoSEQ multiplex PCR, and TCRdb kept only the in-frame ones, dropping some. The sample includes some 300,000 clones, just under 85% of them seen just once. Sequencing used peripheral blood. All receptors derive from a woman in her fifties or sixties with active or convalescent COVID-19.

CDR3 region: CATSDALGPQHF. CDR3 DNA: TGTGCCACCAGTGACGCCCTAGGGCCCCAGCATTTT. V gene TRBV24-1 combines with J gene TRBJ1-5; D is uncertain. Germline V CDR1 and CDR2: KGHDR, SFDVKD. The CDR3 length is 12 residues. V gave up 4 bases and J gave up 9 bases, with 9 bases separating them.

This clone was observed a handful of times. The gene calls are TRBV6-5 and TRBJ1-1, with a weak D call TRBD1 (5 bases). The V gene lost 8 bases and the J gene lost 3 bases, with 19 bases spanning the gap. CDR3 size: 15 residues. Germline V gene lookup returns CDR1 MNHEY and CDR2 SVGAGI. DNA of the CDR3: TGTGCCAGCGGGCCGACAGTGAAGGTGGACACTGAAGCTTTCTTT. Its translation: CASGPTVKVDTEAFF.

This clone appeared once. The gene calls are TRBV28 and TRBJ1-4, with 11 bases identical to TRBD1. The germline V gene encodes CDR1 MDHEN and CDR2 SYDVKM. This CDR3 has 19 residues. V lost 4 bases, J lost 7 bases, and 17 bases stayed unmatched. CDR3: CASSCGWTGGDYLCEKLFF. In nucleotides, the CDR3 is TGTGCCAGCAGTTGTGGTTGGACAGGGGGCGATTATTTATGTGAAAAACTGTTTTTT.

This chain connects TRBV6-5 to TRBJ1-2; D is unresolved. CDR1 is MNHEY, CDR2 SVGAGI, per germline. The V end was cut by 0 bases, the J end by 2 bases, with 13 bases between. This CDR3 region has 16 residues. In DNA, the CDR3 is TGTGCCAGCAGTTACTCGAGGGTCAAGGGCAACTATGGCTACACCTTC. Residues: CASSYSRVKGNYGYTF.

The V gene is TRBV11-2, the J gene TRBJ2-7; possible D gene TRBD1, 6 bases. CDR1 and CDR2 (germline): SGHAT, FQNNGV. The length of the CDR3 is 15 residues. The V and J ends lost 2 bases and 2 bases respectively, with 13 bases between them. Here the CDR3 reads CASSLIRRQAYEQYF. In nucleotides, the CDR3 is TGTGCCAGCAGCTTAATCCGAAGACAGGCCTACGAGCAGTACTTC.

This rearrangement joins TRBV18 to TRBJ2-5; D is perhaps TRBD2 (6 bases). V lost 4 bases and J 2 bases, leaving 11 bases between the germline ends. The CDR3 runs 14 residues. Germline V gene data show CDR1 as KGHSH and CDR2 as LQKENI. DNA of the CDR3: TGTGCCAGCTCACGCACGGCGGGACAAGAGACCCAGTACTTC. Its protein product is CASSRTAGQETQYF.

V and J are TRBV9 and TRBJ1-6; D not certain. Deletions cut 4 bases from V and 0 bases from J, with 11 bases between. The germline gives CDR1 SGDLS, CDR2 YYNGEE. There are 16 residues in the CDR3. The CDR3 loop reads CASSPWGGSYNSPLHF. In nucleotides, the CDR3 is TGTGCCAGCAGCCCCTGGGGAGGCTCCTATAATTCACCCCTCCACTTT.

The chain joins TRBV6-5 to TRBJ1-6; 8 bases map to TRBD1. From germline, CDR1 is MNHEY and CDR2 SVGAGI. CDR3 length equals 13 residues. With V trimmed by 5 bases and J by 11 bases, 5 bases remained unmatched. Written as DNA, the CDR3 is TGTGCCAGCAGTCGGGACAGGTTGGCACCCCTCCACTTT. Translation gives CASSRDRLAPLHF.

This clone was counted only a few times. This chain links TRBV5-1 with TRBJ1-2; no clear D. The germline gives CDR1 SGHRS, CDR2 YFSETQ. V shed 1 base and J shed 8 bases, with 15 bases lying between them. CDR3 length equals 14 residues. The CDR3 DNA follows: TGCGCCAGCAGCTTGAGGACCGCTGAGGGCGGCTACACCTTC. Amino acids: CASSLRTAEGGYTF.

The V and J genes are TRBV6-5 and TRBJ2-7, with 10 bases fitting TRBD1. J was trimmed by 6 bases and V by 6 bases; bases with no gene match: 5. The V gene's germline CDR1 is MNHEY and CDR2 SVGAGI. The CDR3 sequence is 13 residues long. The CDR3 spells CASSGQGGLEQYF. CDR3 nucleotides: TGTGCCAGCAGCGGACAGGGGGGGCTCGAGCAGTACTTC.

The chain employs TRBV2 and TRBJ1-1; D remains ambiguous. CDR1 SNHLY and CDR2 FYNNEI come from the germline V gene. The CDR3 is 13 amino acids. V was clipped by 6 bases and J by 5 bases, with 13 bases between them. CDR3 DNA: TGTGCCAGCAGGTACTACCCGGGGACTGAAGCTTTCTTT. Its protein product is CASRYYPGTEAFF.

A single count supports this clone. The chain is built from TRBV10-2 and TRBJ2-7; 11 positions agree with TRBD2. Trimming took 3 bases from V and 4 from J; bases not matched to a gene: 5. The CDR3 sequence is 15 residues long. Germline-derived CDR1 and CDR2 are WSHSY and SAAADI. In nucleotides, the CDR3 is TGCGCCAGCAGTGAACTAGCGGGAGCTAGGTACGAGCAGTACTTC. This sequence encodes CASSELAGARYEQYF.

This chain joins TRBV5-4 and TRBJ2-1, with TRBD2 as a possible D gene (6 bases). Germline CDR1 and CDR2: SGHNT and YYREEE (reference sequence). V shed 3 bases and J shed 3 bases, with 13 bases lying between them. This CDR3 is built from 15 residues. The CDR3 sequence is CASSSSGGIYNEQFF. CDR3 in DNA: TGTGCCAGCAGCTCATCGGGCGGGATCTACAATGAGCAGTTCTTC.

Points on this clone: At one boundary the junction diverges from the germline segment, which might be a read error. This sequence joins TRBV5-1 and TRBJ2-2; 10 bases are a match to TRBD2. Germline V gene data show CDR1 as SGHRS and CDR2 as YFSETQ. The CDR3 sequence is 14 residues long. As DNA, the CDR3 is TGCGCCAGCAGGACTAGCGGGTCCACCCGGGAGCTGTTTTTT. It encodes CASRTSGSTRELFF.

This clone has only one observation. V is TRBV13 and J is TRBJ2-7; 8 positions agree with TRBD1. Germline V CDR1 and CDR2: PRHDT, FYEKMQ (reference sequence). The trim removed 5 bases at V and 5 bases at J, leaving 14 bases unmatched. This CDR3 has 16 residues. This CDR3 is CASSQSLTDRGNEQYF. In DNA form, the CDR3 reads TGTGCCAGCAGCCAGAGTTTAACCGACAGGGGCAACGAGCAGTACTTC.

V and J are TRBV2 and TRBJ1-6, with 9 bases identical to TRBD1. CDR1 and CDR2 (germline): SNHLY, FYNNEI. CDR3 length: 14 amino acids. Losses at the gene ends were 5 bases for V and 9 bases for J; bases not matched to a gene: 5. CDR3 sequence: CASSQTGGSSPLHF. The CDR3 region has the DNA TGTGCCAGCAGTCAGACAGGGGGTTCTTCACCCCTCCACTTT.

This clone was observed a handful of times. V gene TRBV14 combines with J gene TRBJ1-2, with D possibly matching TRBD1 (6 bases). The V end was cut by 2 bases, the J end by 8 bases, with 15 bases between. The germline V gene has CDR1 SGHDN and CDR2 FVKESK. This CDR3 comprises 14 residues. The CDR3 region has the DNA TGTGCCAGCAGCCAACTGGGGGGGGCCGGCGGCTACACCTTC. This gives the protein CASSQLGGAGGYTF.

The V call is TRBV7-8, the J call TRBJ2-7; TRBD1 agrees at 11 bases. The CDR3 length is 15 residues. Per the germline V gene, CDR1 is SGHVS and CDR2 is FQNEAQ. J lost 5 bases, V lost 3 bases, and 6 bases had no gene match. CDR3 in DNA: TGTGCCAGCAGCTTGACCGGGACAGGGGGTAACGAGCAGTACTTC. Residues: CASSLTGTGGNEQYF.

J is TRBJ1-2 and V is TRBV27; D might be TRBD1 (6 bases). V shed 1 base and J shed 4 bases, with 19 bases lying between them. CDR3 length: 17 residues. In germline, CDR1 is MNHEY, CDR2 SMNVEV (reference sequence). Here the CDR3 reads CASSLWGTLKNPYGYTF. The CDR3 DNA follows: TGTGCCAGCAGTTTATGGGGGACACTCAAAAACCCCTATGGCTACACCTTC.

The J gene is TRBJ2-1, the V gene TRBV7-9; 12 bases agree with TRBD2. The CDR3 totals 19 residues. The trim removed 1 base at V and 1 base at J, leaving 8 bases unmatched. Germline lookup yields CDR1 SEHNR and CDR2 FQNEAQ (reference sequence). Written as DNA, the CDR3 is TGTGCCAGCAGCTTAGGGGCTAGCGGGAGGGCTGAGTCCTACAATGAGCAGTTCTTC. It codes for CASSLGASGRAESYNEQFF.

The chain employs TRBV28 and TRBJ1-3; possible D gene TRBD1, 6 bases. V was clipped by 7 bases and J by 6 bases, with 19 bases between them. Germline V gene data show CDR1 as MDHEN and CDR2 as SYDVKM. The CDR3 consists of 15 residues. The CDR3 nucleotides read TGTGCCAGCACCCCGGCAGGGGATGATGAAAACACCATATATTTT. Residues: CASTPAGDDENTIYF.

This clone was observed many times. This chain connects TRBV7-2 to TRBJ1-3, with D perhaps TRBD1 (6 bases). V shed 2 bases and J shed 4 bases, with 9 bases lying between them. The germline V gene encodes CDR1 SGHTA and CDR2 FQGNSA. The CDR3 loop spans 14 amino acids. CDR3 amino acids: CASSLRQGGNTIYF. The CDR3 DNA sequence: TGTGCCAGCAGCTTAAGGCAGGGGGGAAACACCATATATTTT.

V is TRBV18 and J is TRBJ1-1, with 7 positions matching TRBD1. This CDR3 is 14 amino acids long. V lost 3 bases and J lost 2; bases outside the gene matches: 3. Germline-derived CDR1 and CDR2 are KGHSH and LQKENI. CDR3 DNA: TGTGCCAGCTCACCCGGGACAGATAACACTGAAGCTTTCTTT. This codes for CASSPGTDNTEAFF.

As regards this clone: Distinct nucleotide sequences in the sample also encode this CDR3. This chain joins TRBV28 and TRBJ1-2; D may be TRBD1 (6 bases). CDR1 is MDHEN and CDR2 is SYDVKM in the germline V gene. The CDR3 runs to 12 residues. V dropped 2 bases and J dropped 8 bases, with 9 bases sitting between them. The CDR3 sequence: CASSLEQGGYTF. CDR3 DNA sequence: TGTGCCAGCAGTTTAGAACAGGGCGGCTACACCTTC.

This sequence joins TRBV7-6 and TRBJ1-2, with D hard to call. The CDR3 contains 13 residues. V dropped 5 bases and J dropped 3 bases, with 10 bases sitting between them. Germline CDR1 reads SGHVS; CDR2 reads FNYEAQ. The CDR3 DNA reads TGTGCCAGCAGCCCAACCCGGGACTATGGCTACACCTTC. This gives the protein CASSPTRDYGYTF.

The chain combines TRBV6-5 with TRBJ2-3, with unresolved D. V was pared by 3 bases and J by 1 base, with 5 bases between. Per the germline V gene, CDR1 is MNHEY and CDR2 is SVGAGI. The length of the CDR3 is 13 residues. Here the CDR3 DNA reads TGTGCCAGCAGTTATGCAGGCACAGATACGCAGTATTTT. Protein: CASSYAGTDTQYF.

This rearrangement joins TRBV2 to TRBJ2-1, with D maybe TRBD1 (5 bases). Germline CDR1 reads SNHLY; CDR2 reads FYNNEI. The CDR3 sequence is 12 residues long. Trimming took off 6 bases at V and 12 bases at J, with 15 bases between the two ends. CDR3 in amino acids: CASRPDMTSQFF. Here the CDR3 DNA reads TGTGCCAGCAGGCCGGACATGACATCGCAGTTCTTC.

In this sample, this clone turned up a few times. The chain links TRBV28 to TRBJ1-2; 10 nucleotides match TRBD1. The CDR3 contains 17 residues. J lost 7 bases, V lost 6 bases, and 17 bases had no gene match. CDR1 and CDR2 from the germline V gene are MDHEN and SYDVKM. The CDR3 DNA reads TGTGCCAGCAGCACTCCCGGGACAGGGGCAAAATCGGGTGGCTACACCTTC. Its translation: CASSTPGTGAKSGGYTF.